This T cell receptor (beta chain) was observed in a study of radiation and T cells in renal cell carcinoma. Regarding the study as a whole: Top tumor clonotypes rose in blood 2 weeks post-radiation, then contracted.

Time point described: blood 4 weeks post-SBRT, at nephrectomy. As to treatment: 15 Gy SBRT to primary tumor, nephrectomy 4 weeks later. Nephrectomy followed 15 Gy stereotactic body radiation by 4 weeks. Clear cell pathology was present in this patient's renal cell carcinoma. With regard to this clone: Antigen unknown.

TCRdb keeps only in-frame clones here, not all; method: immunoSEQ multiplex PCR. The table includes around 77,000 clones, 70% to 90% detected once. Germline lookup yields CDR1 LGHNA and CDR2 YNFKEQ. The V gene lost 4 bases and the J gene lost 6 bases, with 21 bases spanning the gap. The CDR3 totals 16 residues. This receptor was obtained from a woman aged 60-75 years with renal cell carcinoma. The genes are TRBV4-2 and TRBJ1-2; D gene ambiguous. This specimen consisted of blood, obtained from a patient whose treatment included radiotherapy and nephrectomy. The CDR3 DNA sequence: TGTGCCAGCAGCCCACGGGAGGTCTCCGGTTCCGATGGCTACACCTTC. This sequence encodes CASSPREVSGSDGYTF.